The 25 T cell receptor beta chains reported below all come from one sample, sequenced in a study of T cell responses to AZD1222 COVID-19 vaccine. TCRdb keeps only in-frame clones here, not all; method: immunoSEQ multiplex PCR. Of more than 100,000 clones in the sample, around nine tenths were seen once. The source material was peripheral blood, sampled on day 0 of AZD1222 vaccination. Receptors originate from an adult in good health.

This sequence joins TRBV30 and TRBJ1-6, with D tentatively TRBD1 (5 bases). The CDR3 length is 16 residues. Germline-derived CDR1 and CDR2 are GTSNPN and SVGIG (reference sequence). V lost 0 bases to trimming and J lost 6 bases, with 15 bases between them. CDR3 DNA sequence: TGTGCCTGGAGTGTACTGGGGTCCGGGGGTAATTCACCCCTCCACTTT. As protein: CAWSVLGSGGNSPLHF.

J is TRBJ1-4 and V is TRBV6-1; D uncertain. In germline, CDR1 is MNHNS, CDR2 SASEGT. This CDR3 has 13 residues. Trimming shortened V by 2 bases and J by 10 bases, and 11 bases separated the two germline ends. The CDR3 DNA is TGTGCCAGCAGTGAATTGACTCTTGGAAAACTGTTTTTT. Encoded protein: CASSELTLGKLFF.

About this clone itself: Different DNA sequences within this sample yield the same CDR3. The genes are TRBV10-2 and TRBJ2-7; no firm D call. Trimming left V 3 bases short and J 7 bases short, with 4 bases between. The germline V gene has CDR1 WSHSY and CDR2 SAAADI. This CDR3 spans 10 amino acids. The CDR3 sequence: CASSEGEQYF. The CDR3, as DNA: TGCGCCAGCAGTGAAGGGGAGCAGTACTTC.

The J gene is TRBJ2-3, the V gene TRBV12-3 or TRBV12-4; the match to TRBD2 covers 7 bases. The CDR3 runs to 13 residues. After removal of 5 bases from V and 6 bases from J, the junction contained 5 bases not matched to a gene. CDR3 nucleotides: TGTGCCAGCAGTAGAGTCGGGAGGGATACGCAGTATTTT. It is translated as CASSRVGRDTQYF.

V and J are TRBV21-1 and TRBJ1-2; TRBD1, the table's D call, was not compared with the DNA. TRBV21-1 is described as a pseudogene. The CDR3 sequence is 13 residues long. The CDR3 spells CASSNTANYGYTF. CDR3 sequence (DNA): TGTGCCAGCAGCAACACAGCTAACTATGGCTACACCTTC.

V and J are TRBV5-1 and TRBJ1-1; D is unclear. The CDR3 is 13 residues long. V was cut by 5 bases and J by 2 bases, with 10 bases left in between. CDR1 and CDR2 from the germline V gene are SGHRS and YFSETQ. The DNA for the CDR3 is TGCGCCAGCAGTAGCCTGGGTAACACTGAAGCTTTCTTT. Translation gives CASSSLGNTEAFF.

The chain carries TRBV29-1 and TRBJ1-2, with 9 positions matching TRBD1. The germline V gene encodes CDR1 SQVTM and CDR2 ANQGSEA. Trimming took 7 bases from V and 4 from J; bases not matched to a gene: 7. The CDR3 length is 13 residues. CDR3 protein: CSADGQGTYGYTF. For the CDR3, the DNA is TGCAGCGCAGATGGACAGGGGACCTATGGCTACACCTTC.

This chain links TRBV6-8 with TRBJ2-5, with 11 bases matching TRBD2. The germline V gene has CDR1 MNHGY and CDR2 SAAAGT. Unmatched junction bases numbered 13, after V lost 9 bases and J lost 4 bases. This CDR3 region has 16 residues. Here the CDR3 DNA reads TGTGCCAGACCCCGAGGTAGCGGGGGGGCCGGAGAGACCCAGTACTTC. Translated: CARPRGSGGAGETQYF.

This rearrangement joins TRBV5-4 to TRBJ2-7; 9 nucleotides line up with TRBD2. Germline V gene data show CDR1 as SGHNT and CDR2 as YYREEE (reference sequence). The V gene end was trimmed by 4 bases and the J gene end by 5 bases; junction bases not matched to a gene: 10. The CDR3 is 15 amino acids. The CDR3: CASSRVAGDLNEQYF. The CDR3 region has the DNA TGTGCCAGCAGCCGGGTAGCGGGAGATTTAAACGAGCAGTACTTC.

The rearrangement joins TRBV27 to TRBJ2-2; 8 bases map to TRBD1. Germline values: CDR1 MNHEY, CDR2 SMNVEV (reference sequence). The CDR3 contains 17 residues. V gave up 4 bases and J gave up 1 base; unmatched junction bases: 8. The CDR3 loop is CASSSGQGKVNTGELFF. DNA of the CDR3: TGTGCCAGCAGTTCCGGACAGGGCAAGGTGAACACCGGGGAGCTGTTTTTT.

J is TRBJ1-6 and V is TRBV7-9; D call uncertain. The CDR3 extends over 15 amino acids. CDR1 SEHNR and CDR2 FQNEAQ come from the germline V gene (reference sequence). The V end was cut by 3 bases, the J end by 7 bases, with 13 bases between. Written as DNA, the CDR3 is TGTGCCAGCAGCTTTTTGGGTTTAGGGAATTCACCCCTCCACTTT. Encoded protein: CASSFLGLGNSPLHF.

On this clone: One end of the junction fails to match germline, which may point to a read error. The chain uses TRBV13 and TRBJ2-5; 12 bases fit TRBD2. This CDR3 has 15 amino acids. CDR1 is PRHDT and CDR2 is FYEKMQ in the germline V gene (reference sequence). The chain's CDR3 is CASSLGLAGPETQYF. The CDR3 nucleotides read TGTGCCAGCAGCCTAGGACTAGCGGGACCAGAGACCCAGTACTTC.

This clone was detected only once. The rearrangement links TRBV5-4 to TRBJ1-1, with TRBD1 matching over 8 bases. V was clipped by 4 bases and J by 2 bases; unmatched bases: 7. Germline V gene sequence: CDR1 SGHNT, CDR2 YYREEE (reference sequence). The CDR3 covers 15 residues. DNA for the CDR3: TGTGCCAGCAGCGTCACCGGGACAGGTAACACTGAAGCTTTCTTT. Its protein is CASSVTGTGNTEAFF.

The rearrangement joins TRBV7-4 to TRBJ1-5, with 7 bases fitting TRBD1. Germline V CDR1 and CDR2: SGHVT, SQSDAQ. The CDR3 loop spans 19 amino acids. The V and J ends lost 6 bases and 0 bases, in that order; junction bases with no gene match: 17. The CDR3 nucleotides are TGTGCCAGCAGTTCCCCCCGCCCCGGGACAGACAATAGCAATCAGCCCCAGCATTTT. Its protein product is CASSSPRPGTDNSNQPQHF.

V gene TRBV9 combines with J gene TRBJ2-5; 8 bases are shared with TRBD2. Trimming cost V 0 bases and J 5 bases; bases outside gene matches: 9. Germline CDR1 and CDR2: SGDLS and YYNGEE. The CDR3 runs to 16 residues. CDR3 protein: CASSVGELAEGETQYF. In nucleotides, the CDR3 is TGTGCCAGCAGCGTAGGGGAACTAGCGGAGGGGGAGACCCAGTACTTC.

This clone has a single count. The chain employs TRBV2 and TRBJ1-2; D might be TRBD1 (5 bases). CDR1 is SNHLY and CDR2 is FYNNEI in the germline V gene. The V end was cut by 1 base, the J end by 8 bases, with 14 bases between. The CDR3 contains 14 residues. Here the CDR3 DNA reads TGTGCCAGCAGTGAAGTGCAGGGCGATCAAGGCTACACCTTC. This translates into CASSEVQGDQGYTF.

This rearrangement joins TRBV5-8 to TRBJ1-2; 8 nucleotides agree with TRBD1. Germline V lookup: CDR1 SGHTS, CDR2 YDEGEE. The J segment lost 8 bases and the V segment lost 6 bases, leaving 24 bases of the junction unmatched. CDR3 size: 18 residues. CDR3 protein: CASTSGGAGSYSAGGYTF. CDR3 sequence (DNA): TGTGCCAGCACTTCAGGGGGCGCGGGTTCTTATTCTGCTGGGGGCTACACCTTC.

The chain links TRBV5-1 to TRBJ1-2; D not certain. Germline lookup yields CDR1 SGHRS and CDR2 YFSETQ. The CDR3 is 12 amino acids. V was trimmed by 5 bases and J by 5 bases, leaving 10 bases between them. In nucleotides, the CDR3 is TGCGCCAGCAGGGACGGCGGTTATGGCTACACCTTC. Its protein product is CASRDGGYGYTF.

The V call is TRBV12-5, the J call TRBJ1-1; TRBD1 is a possible D gene (5 bases). V was pared by 0 bases and J by 3 bases, with 14 bases between. The CDR3 sequence is 16 residues long. CDR1 LGHNT and CDR2 FRNRAP come from the germline V gene. CDR3 in amino acids: CASGLVYKGLYTEAFF. CDR3 coding DNA: TGTGCTAGTGGTTTGGTATATAAGGGGCTTTACACTGAAGCTTTCTTT.

The chain is built from TRBV6-1 and TRBJ2-7; D is perhaps TRBD1 or TRBD2 (5 bases each). CDR1 and CDR2 from the germline V gene are MNHNS and SASEGT. Trimming pared 0 bases from V and 3 bases from J, leaving 12 bases between. The CDR3 loop spans 15 amino acids. The CDR3 sequence is CASSEAPRGLYEQYF. The CDR3 coding sequence is TGTGCCAGCAGTGAAGCCCCCCGGGGCCTCTACGAGCAGTACTTC.

The CDR3 DNA follows: TGTGCCAGCTCACAAAGGACAGACTTCTACGAGCAGTACTTC. Protein product: CASSQRTDFYEQYF. The chain recombines TRBV18 with TRBJ2-7; D might be TRBD1 (6 bases). The CDR3 runs 14 residues. V lost 4 bases to trimming and J lost 3 bases, with 13 bases between them. The V gene's germline CDR1 is KGHSH and CDR2 LQKENI.

This chain connects TRBV7-2 to TRBJ1-1; D remains unclear. The germline V gene has CDR1 SGHTA and CDR2 FQGNSA. The CDR3 totals 13 residues. V was pared by 2 bases and J by 0 bases, with 4 bases between. CDR3 DNA: TGTGCCAGCAGCTTAACGATGAACACTGAAGCTTTCTTT. It yields the protein CASSLTMNTEAFF.

The chain employs TRBV6-1 and TRBJ2-5; D not resolved. The CDR3 runs 15 residues. CDR1 and CDR2 from the germline V gene are MNHNS and SASEGT. Trimming stripped 0 bases from V and 1 base from J, with 9 bases between. The CDR3 coding sequence is TGTGCCAGCAGTGAAGCGTGGCGGCCCCAAGAGACCCAGTACTTC. It specifies CASSEAWRPQETQYF.

The J gene is TRBJ1-1, the V gene TRBV11-2, with D possibly being TRBD1 (5 bases). This CDR3 is built from 13 residues. Germline CDR1 is SGHAT and CDR2 is FQNNGV. V was trimmed by 8 bases and J by 3 bases, leaving 13 bases between them. The CDR3 reads CASLGRGDTEAFF. The DNA of the CDR3 is TGTGCCAGCCTAGGGCGAGGGGACACTGAAGCTTTCTTT.

The rearrangement links TRBV13 to TRBJ1-2, with D possibly TRBD1 on 6 matching bases. V gave up 5 bases and J gave up 4 bases, with 14 bases separating them. Germline V gives CDR1 PRHDT, CDR2 FYEKMQ (reference sequence). The CDR3 extends over 14 amino acids. CDR3 bases: TGTGCCAGCAGCGTCAACGGACAGCCCTATGGCTACACCTTC. Its protein product is CASSVNGQPYGYTF.